Below, 14 T cell receptor beta chains from the same sample are listed, as sequenced in a study of blood T cells in healthy people across ages. Using a J-beta primer mix together with a sample-barcoded 5' primer, a second PCR was run for about 7 to 12 cycles. Via MiXCR, TCRdb re-called the 5' RACE reads, giving one row per CDR3 protein. The table shows 900,000 to 950,000 distinct CDR3 sequences, with roughly 29% occurring only once. Separately, the same data were catalogued under a study of T cells of mothers and their children.

Material for sequencing was blood. The receptors originated from a woman between 35 and 50 years old in good health.

The gene calls are TRBV7-2 and TRBJ2-1, with TRBD2 matching over 9 bases. CDR3 length equals 17 residues. The V segment lost 0 bases and the J segment 7 bases; nucleotides outside the gene matches: 10. Germline assignment: CDR1 SGHTA and CDR2 FQGNSA. The CDR3 DNA follows: TGTGCCAGCAGCTTAGCGCACGGCGGGAGGGTAGGGAATGAGCAGTTCTTC. Encoded protein: CASSLAHGGRVGNEQFF.

V is TRBV29-1 and J is TRBJ2-1; D gene uncertain. V lost 7 bases, J lost 9 bases, and 10 bases lay in between. The V gene's germline CDR1 is SQVTM and CDR2 ANQGSEA. CDR3 length equals 10 residues. Here the CDR3 DNA reads TGCAGCGCCCAGGAGTCTGAGCAGTTCTTC. Translating gives CSAQESEQFF.

This clonotype was observed many times. The chain recombines TRBV4-1 with TRBJ2-1; 7 bases agree with TRBD1. This CDR3 has 16 residues. Germline CDR1 is MGHRA and CDR2 is YSYEKL. V was pared by 4 bases and J by 8 bases, with 14 bases of the junction left unmatched. The CDR3 DNA follows: TGCGCCAGCAGCCGTGGGACAGAGCGCCCTAGGGATGAGCAGTTCTTC. This gives the protein CASSRGTERPRDEQFF.

This clonotype occurred a few times. V is TRBV12-3 or TRBV12-4 and J is TRBJ2-1; D unresolved. Trimming stripped 0 bases from V and 8 bases from J, with 8 bases between. This CDR3 has 13 residues. CDR3 nucleotides: TGTGCCAGCAGTTTAGCGGAAGGCTATGAGCAGTTCTTC. Its protein product is CASSLAEGYEQFF.

In this sample, this clonotype turned up a few times. This sequence joins TRBV7-9 and TRBJ1-4; D is unresolved. Per the germline V gene, CDR1 is SEHNR and CDR2 is FQNEAQ (reference sequence). The CDR3 runs to 14 residues. V dropped 7 bases and J dropped 0 bases, with 9 bases sitting between them. The chain's CDR3 is CASNDGATNEKLFF. CDR3 DNA sequence: TGTGCCAGCAACGACGGAGCAACTAATGAAAAACTGTTTTTT.

The gene calls are TRBV28 and TRBJ1-1; D is possibly TRBD1 (6 bases). The CDR3 contains 14 residues. V was shortened by 8 bases and J by 1 base, with 14 bases between the two germline ends. Germline V gene lookup returns CDR1 MDHEN and CDR2 SYDVKM. The CDR3 is CASGERGGNTEAFF. Here the CDR3 DNA reads TGTGCCAGCGGGGAAAGGGGGGGGAACACTGAAGCTTTCTTT.

This clonotype was observed many times. This chain uses TRBV4-1 with TRBJ2-1; D might be TRBD2 (6 bases). V was trimmed by 1 base and J by 4 bases, leaving 17 bases between them. Germline CDR1 and CDR2: MGHRA and YSYEKL. The CDR3 consists of 17 residues. The CDR3 here is CASSQGDSGTVYNEQFF. The CDR3 DNA reads TGCGCCAGCAGCCAAGGGGACTCCGGGACTGTATACAATGAGCAGTTCTTC.

J is TRBJ2-2 and V is TRBV6-1, with TRBD1 as a possible D gene (6 bases). CDR3 size: 14 residues. V lost 8 bases to trimming and J lost 4 bases, with 14 bases between them. The germline gives CDR1 MNHNS, CDR2 SASEGT. The CDR3 sequence: CASPKPGATGELFF. CDR3 bases: TGTGCCAGCCCGAAGCCAGGGGCCACCGGGGAGCTGTTTTTT.

This clonotype has only one observation. The chain employs TRBV20-1 and TRBJ2-7; TRBD1 matches 7 bases. Germline V gives CDR1 DFQATT, CDR2 SNEGSKA (reference sequence). Trimming at V came to 6 bases and at J to 6 bases, leaving 8 bases not matched to a gene. The length of the CDR3 is 12 residues. The CDR3 region is CSARQQGSEQYF. CDR3 DNA: TGCAGTGCCCGGCAACAGGGGTCCGAGCAGTACTTC.

The rearrangement joins TRBV29-1 to TRBJ2-3; 7 nucleotides agree with TRBD1. V gave up 5 bases and J gave up 5 bases; unmatched junction bases: 10. The CDR3 is 14 residues long. Germline CDR1 reads SQVTM; CDR2 reads ANQGSEA. This chain's CDR3 is CSVINVGQLDTQYF. CDR3 in DNA: TGCAGCGTTATAAATGTGGGACAGTTAGATACGCAGTATTTT.

This sequence joins TRBV5-1 and TRBJ1-1; 8 bases are a match to TRBD1. V lost 2 bases to trimming and J lost 2 bases; unmatched junction nucleotides: 8. The CDR3 loop spans 16 amino acids. The germline CDR1 and CDR2 sequences are SGHRS and YFSETQ. CDR3: CASSFDGQGGNTEAFF. CDR3 bases: TGCGCCAGCAGCTTTGACGGACAGGGAGGAAACACTGAAGCTTTCTTT.

This clonotype was seen a few times. The rearrangement uses TRBV25-1 and TRBJ1-1; unclear D gene. Germline loops: CDR1 MGHDK, CDR2 SYGVNS. This CDR3 contains 14 residues. V was pared by 4 bases and J by 0 bases, with 9 bases between. The CDR3 DNA reads TGTGCCAGCAGTGTGGGCCTTTTGAACACTGAAGCTTTCTTT. Translating gives CASSVGLLNTEAFF. The full variable domain, rest sourced from reference TRBV25-1 and TRBJ1-1, is EADIYQTPRYLVIGTGKKITLECSQTMGHDKMYWYQQDPGMELHLIHYSYGVNSTEKGDLSSESTVSRIRTEHFPLTLESARPSHTSQYLCASSVGLLNTEAFFGQGTRLTVV.

The chain combines TRBV15 with TRBJ1-3; D is undetermined. Germline V gene lookup returns CDR1 LNHNV and CDR2 YYDKDF (reference sequence). V shed 0 bases and J shed 12 bases, with 9 bases lying between them. CDR3 length: 12 residues. The CDR3 DNA reads as TGTGCCACCAGCAGAGAACGGATCGGCATATATTTT. It codes for CATSRERIGIYF.

This clonotype has just a few counts. V gene TRBV9 combines with J gene TRBJ2-1; D might be TRBD1 (6 bases). Trimming pared 0 bases from V and 6 bases from J, leaving 10 bases between. The CDR3 has 14 residues. Germline V gene sequence: CDR1 SGDLS, CDR2 YYNGEE. The CDR3 nucleotides read TGTGCCAGCAGCGTAGAGCTGGGGGCCAATGAGCAGTTCTTC. It codes for CASSVELGANEQFF.